Listed below are T cell receptor beta chains from one sample, sequenced in a study of blood T cells in healthy people across ages. MiXCR was run by TCRdb on the 5' RACE reads, yielding one entry per CDR3 protein. The profile covers just under 550,000 distinct CDR3 sequences, with about 24% appearing a single time and less than 9% taken by the ten largest. These records were also assigned to another study, of T cells of mothers and their children.

Sequenced: blood. The receptors stem from a boy aged 5 to 17 in good health. Each CDR3 is given with its conserved first and last residue. A D gene is named only where the DNA matches it firmly. Not all rows give a size; the values are once, few, many and, for expanded clones, a class.

V gene	clone size	J gene	D gene	CDR3 protein	CDR3 DNA
TRBV11-1	-	TRBJ1-1	-	CASSGPGQLNTEAFF	TGTGCCAGCAGCGGCCCGGGACAATTGAACACTGAAGCTTTCTTT
TRBV7-9	-	TRBJ2-7	-	CASSSRHKDEQYF	TGTGCCAGCAGCTCCAGACACAAGGACGAGCAGTACTTC
TRBV19	-	TRBJ2-1	-	CASRIPGDNEQFF	TGTGCCAGTCGCATCCCAGGGGACAATGAGCAGTTCTTC
TRBV28	-	TRBJ2-7	TRBD2	CASSALHLLAGDYEQYF	TGTGCCAGCAGTGCTCTCCACCTCCTAGCGGGGGACTACGAGCAGTACTTC
TRBV20-1	-	TRBJ2-3	TRBD2	CSALTSGGTDTQYF	TGCAGTGCTTTAACGAGCGGGGGCACAGATACGCAGTATTTT
TRBV6-2/TRBV6-3	few	TRBJ1-4	-	CASSYPGILPSTNEKLFF	TGTGCCAGCAGTTACCCGGGGATTCTTCCCTCAACTAATGAAAAACTGTTTTTT
TRBV2	-	TRBJ2-5	TRBD2	CARSGTIQETQYF	TGTGCCAGATCCGGGACTATACAAGAGACCCAGTACTTC
TRBV2	-	TRBJ2-7	TRBD1	CASSGETGGFHEQYF	TGTGCCAGCAGTGGGGAGACAGGGGGGTTTCACGAGCAGTACTTC
TRBV3-1	few	TRBJ2-1	-	CASSPNRRGQFF	TGTGCCAGCAGCCCTAACAGGAGAGGGCAGTTCTTC
TRBV21-1	-	TRBJ2-7	-	CASSKVRRPTDPYEQYF	TGTGCCAGCAGCAAAGTTCGGAGACCCACTGACCCCTACGAGCAGTACTTC
TRBV7-8	few	TRBJ2-7	-	CASSLGGRTIYEQYF	TGTGCCAGCAGCTTAGGGGGGCGCACTATCTACGAGCAGTACTTC
TRBV5-8	few	TRBJ2-1	TRBD1	CASSSTGGNEQFF	TGTGCCAGCAGCTCGACAGGGGGCAATGAGCAGTTCTTC
TRBV6-1	few	TRBJ2-5	TRBD2	CASSERGGLKTQYF	TGTGCCAGCAGTGAGCGGGGGGGTCTGAAGACCCAGTACTTC
TRBV5-1	-	TRBJ1-2	TRBD1	CASSTLDRGRRSNYGYTF	TGCGCCAGCAGCACGCTAGACAGGGGCAGACGTTCCAACTATGGCTACACCTTC
TRBV28	few	TRBJ2-7	TRBD2	CASTLAGTTTF	TGTGCCAGCACCCTCGCCGGGACTACCACCTTC
TRBV6-6	-	TRBJ2-7	TRBD1	CASRGQGTHEQYF	TGTGCCAGCAGAGGACAGGGGACCCACGAGCAGTACTTC
TRBV7-9	few	TRBJ2-1	-	CASKGTRDVDNEQFF	TGTGCCAGCAAGGGAACTAGGGATGTGGACAATGAGCAGTTCTTC
TRBV2	-	TRBJ1-1	TRBD1	CASSYSGQGPNEAFF	TGTGCCAGCAGCTACTCCGGACAGGGACCTAATGAAGCTTTCTTT
TRBV28	-	TRBJ1-5	-	CASRPGWDQPQHF	TGTGCCAGCAGGCCGGGTTGGGATCAGCCCCAGCATTTT
TRBV25-1	-	TRBJ1-6	-	CASSESTGLNSPLHF	TGTGCCAGCAGTGAATCAACCGGCCTGAATTCACCCCTCCACTTT
TRBV20-1	-	TRBJ2-3	-	CSARAGTDTQYF	TGCAGTGCTCGGGCGGGCACAGATACGCAGTATTTT
TRBV15	-	TRBJ2-6	TRBD1	CVTSVDRASGANVLTF	TGTGTCACCAGCGTGGACAGGGCCTCTGGGGCCAACGTCCTGACTTTC
TRBV12-3/TRBV12-4	-	TRBJ2-7	TRBD1	CASSLGQPRYEQYF	TGTGCCAGCAGTTTGGGACAGCCCAGGTACGAGCAGTACTTC
TRBV4-3	few	TRBJ1-3	-	CASSLGRSNTIYF	TGCGCCAGCAGTCTGGGACGAAGCAACACCATATATTTT
TRBV14	few	TRBJ1-3	-	CASSRLGNTIYF	TGTGCCAGCAGCCGACTTGGAAACACCATATATTTT
TRBV12-3/TRBV12-4	few	TRBJ1-1	-	CASKPPEVTEAFF	TGTGCCAGCAAACCGCCCGAGGTCACTGAAGCTTTCTTT
TRBV4-1	-	TRBJ2-7	-	CASSQEGQPGSYEQYF	TGCGCCAGCAGCCAAGAGGGCCAACCGGGGTCCTACGAGCAGTACTTC
TRBV28	few	TRBJ2-2	TRBD1	CASSPISDRSTGELFF	TGTGCCAGCAGCCCTATTTCGGACAGGTCCACCGGGGAGCTGTTTTTT
TRBV20-1	-	TRBJ2-7	-	CSAEDSELYEQYF	TGCAGTGCGGAGGACTCCGAATTATACGAGCAGTACTTC
TRBV7-8	-	TRBJ2-1	-	CASSATSGNEQFF	TGTGCCAGCAGCGCGACTAGTGGCAATGAGCAGTTCTTC
TRBV16	-	TRBJ2-7	-	CASSQSSAPGQYF	TGTGCCAGCAGCCAATCTAGCGCCCCCGGGCAGTACTTC